This TCR beta chain was recorded in a study of neurological immune-mediated disorders. A 10-nucleotide random UMI tagged transcripts in template-switch 5'RACE cDNA synthesis. TCRdb re-called the 5' RACE reads through MiXCR, storing one row per CDR3 protein. The sample records 80,000 to 85,000 distinct CDR3 sequences, just over 2.5% being singletons. The sample holds many counts of this clonotype. Trimming shortened V by 5 bases and J by 3 bases, and 11 bases separated the two germline ends. This CDR3 is 13 amino acids long. Germline assignment: CDR1 SEHNR and CDR2 FQNEAQ (reference sequence). This TCR derives from a woman aged 25 to 45 with multiple sclerosis. The sequencing sample was made of PBMCs. The chain joins TRBV7-9 to TRBJ2-7; possibly TRBD1 for D (6 bases). For the CDR3, the DNA is TGTGCCAGCAGCGCCCGGGACAACTACGAGCAGTACTTC. Translating gives CASSARDNYEQYF.